What follows describes a single TCR beta chain. This entry comes from a study of regulatory T cells in long-lasting Graves disease. The TCR beta library used iRepertoire HTBI primers with Arm-PCR amplification of CDR3. One entry per CDR3 protein results from TCRdb running MiXCR on the multiplex PCR reads. Altogether around 500,000 distinct CDR3 sequences are present, more than 10% being singletons, with the ten largest covering 8% to 10%. Documented time point: newly diagnosed GD, antithyroid drugs for less than 3 months. The TCR library was made from RNA extracted from PBMCs. The CDR3 sequence is 13 residues long. The germline V gene encodes CDR1 DFQATT and CDR2 SNEGSKA (reference sequence). With 4 bases removed from V and 2 bases from J, the gap between germline ends came to 9 bases. The sample was also linked to a second study, of T cells in Graves' hyperthyroidism and ophthalmopathy.

The receptor was isolated from a woman aged 30 to 39 with Graves disease. This chain connects TRBV20-1 to TRBJ1-5; no definite D call. The material sequenced was peripheral blood mononuclear cells (PBMCs), taken at new diagnosis, from a patient treated with antithyroid drugs. In DNA, the CDR3 is TGCAGTGCTAACGTCGGGGGCAATCAGCCCCAGCATTTT. Encoded protein: CSANVGGNQPQHF.